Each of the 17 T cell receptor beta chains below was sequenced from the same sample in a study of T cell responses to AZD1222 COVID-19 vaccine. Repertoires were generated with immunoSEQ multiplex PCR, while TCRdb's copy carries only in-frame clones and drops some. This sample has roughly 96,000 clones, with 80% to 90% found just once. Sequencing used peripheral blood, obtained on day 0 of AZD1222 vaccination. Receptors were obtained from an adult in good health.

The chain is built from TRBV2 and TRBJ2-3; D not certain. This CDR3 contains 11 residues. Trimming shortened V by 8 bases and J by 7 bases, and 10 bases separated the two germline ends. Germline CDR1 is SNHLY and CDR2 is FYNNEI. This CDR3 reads CASAYLNTQYF. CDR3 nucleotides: TGTGCCAGCGCTTACCTAAATACGCAGTATTTT.

The CDR3 bases are TGCGCCAGCAGCCAAGTGTCGGGTAGGGCGAGCACTGAAGCTTTCTTT. This sequence encodes CASSQVSGRASTEAFF. The J gene is TRBJ1-1, the V gene TRBV4-1; D is uncertain. V gave up 1 base and J gave up 4 bases, with 16 bases separating them. Germline assignment: CDR1 MGHRA and CDR2 YSYEKL. The CDR3 runs to 16 residues.

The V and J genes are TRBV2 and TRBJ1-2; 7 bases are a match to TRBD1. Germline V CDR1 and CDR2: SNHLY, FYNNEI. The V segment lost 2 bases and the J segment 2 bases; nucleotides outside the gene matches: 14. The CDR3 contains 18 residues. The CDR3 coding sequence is TGTGCCAGCAGTGAATTCAGAACCGGGACAGCCACGAACTATGGCTACACCTTC. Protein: CASSEFRTGTATNYGYTF.

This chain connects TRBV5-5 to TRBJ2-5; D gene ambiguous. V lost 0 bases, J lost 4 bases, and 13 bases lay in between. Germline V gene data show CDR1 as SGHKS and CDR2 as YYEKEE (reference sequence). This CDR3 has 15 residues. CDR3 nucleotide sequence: TGTGCCAGCAGCTTGGGGGGTGGCACGGGAGAGACCCAGTACTTC. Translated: CASSLGGGTGETQYF.

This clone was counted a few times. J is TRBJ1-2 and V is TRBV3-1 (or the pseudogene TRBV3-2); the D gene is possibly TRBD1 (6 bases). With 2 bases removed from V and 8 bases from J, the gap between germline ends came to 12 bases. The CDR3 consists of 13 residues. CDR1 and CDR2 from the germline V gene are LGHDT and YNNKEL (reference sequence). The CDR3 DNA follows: TGTGCCAGCAGCCAATCAGCGGGGGGCGGCTACACCTTC. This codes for CASSQSAGGGYTF.

The CDR3 region has the DNA TGCGCCAGCAGCCTTGGCGGTGGACAGGGGTTATACAATGAGCAGTTCTTC. It specifies CASSLGGGQGLYNEQFF. The genes are TRBV5-1 and TRBJ2-1; the match to TRBD1 covers 9 bases. V was pared by 4 bases and J by 4 bases, with 12 bases of the junction left unmatched. The germline V gene has CDR1 SGHRS and CDR2 YFSETQ. The CDR3 consists of 17 residues.

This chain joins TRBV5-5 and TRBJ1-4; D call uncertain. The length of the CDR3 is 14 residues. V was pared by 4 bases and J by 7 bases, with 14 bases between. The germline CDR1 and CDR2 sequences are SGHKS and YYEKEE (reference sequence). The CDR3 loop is CASSTNSAGEKLFF. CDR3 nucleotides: TGTGCCAGCAGCACGAACAGTGCCGGTGAAAAACTGTTTTTT.

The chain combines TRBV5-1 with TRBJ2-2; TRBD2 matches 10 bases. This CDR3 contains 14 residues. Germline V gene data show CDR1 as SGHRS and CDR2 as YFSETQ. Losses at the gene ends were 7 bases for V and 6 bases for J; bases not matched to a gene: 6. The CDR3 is CASAGTSESGELFF. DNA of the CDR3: TGCGCCAGCGCCGGGACTAGCGAGTCCGGGGAGCTGTTTTTT.

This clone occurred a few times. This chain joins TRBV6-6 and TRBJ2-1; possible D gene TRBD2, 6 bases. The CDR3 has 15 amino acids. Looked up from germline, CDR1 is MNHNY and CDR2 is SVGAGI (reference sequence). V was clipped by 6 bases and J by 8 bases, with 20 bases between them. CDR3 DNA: TGTGCCAGCAGCCTCTATAGCGGTTCTAAGGATGAGCAGTTCTTC. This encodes CASSLYSGSKDEQFF.

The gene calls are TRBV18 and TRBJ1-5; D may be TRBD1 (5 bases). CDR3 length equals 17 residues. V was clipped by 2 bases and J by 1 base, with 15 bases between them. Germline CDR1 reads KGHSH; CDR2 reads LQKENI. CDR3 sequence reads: CASSPKGFAGSNQPQHF. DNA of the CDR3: TGTGCCAGCTCACCAAAGGGGTTTGCAGGCAGCAATCAGCCCCAGCATTTT.

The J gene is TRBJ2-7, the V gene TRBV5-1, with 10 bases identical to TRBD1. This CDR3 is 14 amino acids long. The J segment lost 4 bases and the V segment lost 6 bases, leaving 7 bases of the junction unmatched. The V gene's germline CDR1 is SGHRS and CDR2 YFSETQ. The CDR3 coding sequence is TGCGCCAGCACCCCGACAGGGGGCTTTTACGAGCAGTACTTC. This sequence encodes CASTPTGGFYEQYF.

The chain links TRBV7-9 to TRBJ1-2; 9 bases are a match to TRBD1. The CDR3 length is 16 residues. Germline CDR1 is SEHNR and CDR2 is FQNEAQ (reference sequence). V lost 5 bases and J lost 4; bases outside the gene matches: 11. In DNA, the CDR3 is TGTGCCAGCAGCCCTTGGACAGGGGAAAAGGGCTATGGCTACACCTTC. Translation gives CASSPWTGEKGYGYTF.

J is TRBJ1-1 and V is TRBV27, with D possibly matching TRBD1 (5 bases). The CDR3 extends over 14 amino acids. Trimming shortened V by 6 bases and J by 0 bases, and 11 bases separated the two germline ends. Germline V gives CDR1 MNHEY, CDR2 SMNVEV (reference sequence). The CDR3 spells CASRRQTLNTEAFF. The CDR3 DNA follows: TGTGCCAGCAGGAGACAGACTTTGAACACTGAAGCTTTCTTT.

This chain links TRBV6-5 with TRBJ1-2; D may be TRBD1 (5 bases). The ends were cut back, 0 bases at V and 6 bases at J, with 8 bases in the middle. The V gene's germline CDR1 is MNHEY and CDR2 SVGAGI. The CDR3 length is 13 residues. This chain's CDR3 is CASSYSGEDGYTF. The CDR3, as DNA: TGTGCCAGCAGTTACTCAGGGGAGGATGGCTACACCTTC.

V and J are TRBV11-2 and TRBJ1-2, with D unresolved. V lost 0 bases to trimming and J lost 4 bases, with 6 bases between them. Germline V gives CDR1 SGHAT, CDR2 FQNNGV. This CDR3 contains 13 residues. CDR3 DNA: TGTGCCAGCAGCTTAGACCCAATCTATGGCTACACCTTC. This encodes CASSLDPIYGYTF.

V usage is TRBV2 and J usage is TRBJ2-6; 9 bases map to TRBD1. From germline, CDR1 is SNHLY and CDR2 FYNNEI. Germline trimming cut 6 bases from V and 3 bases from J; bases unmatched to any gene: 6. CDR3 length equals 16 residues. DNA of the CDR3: TGTGCCAGCAGGGGACAGGGTGCGGATGGGGCCAACGTCCTGACTTTC. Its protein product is CASRGQGADGANVLTF.

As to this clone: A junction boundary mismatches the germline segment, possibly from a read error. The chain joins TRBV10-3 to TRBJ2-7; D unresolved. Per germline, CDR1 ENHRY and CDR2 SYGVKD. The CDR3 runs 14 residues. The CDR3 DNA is TGTGCCATCAGTGAGTCGCGCGGCTCCGACGAGCAGTACTTC. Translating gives CAISESRGSDEQYF.